The 18 T cell receptor beta chains reported below all come from one sample, sequenced in a study of HIV-infected patients and healthy controls. About 540 ng RNA was reverse transcribed with alpha and beta constant-region primers. Each of the alpha and beta chains got its own library through chain-specific third strand synthesis with indices. Each CDR3 protein gets one entry after TCRdb re-called the 5' RACE reads with MiXCR. The sample comprises 300 to 400 distinct CDR3 sequences, around 77% of which are singletons, and about 67% rests with the top ten. Follow-up blood was drawn about 14 weeks, roughly three months, after antiretroviral therapy began. Whole blood was used without fractionation, so all unsorted peripheral T cells were included. Sequences were derived from blood, sampled during antiretroviral therapy. The receptors were sampled from an adult with HIV infection.

A remark on this clonotype: Because the library targeted alpha chains, this beta chain is an off-target read whose size means little. The chain carries TRBV27 and TRBJ1-5; 8 positions agree with TRBD1. This CDR3 has 14 residues. Germline V gene sequence: CDR1 MNHEY, CDR2 SMNVEV (reference sequence). V shed 3 bases, J shed 2 bases, and the junction held 0 bases outside the gene matches. The CDR3 sequence: CASSLGQGNQPQHF. As DNA, the CDR3 is TGTGCCAGCAGTTTGGGACAGGGCAATCAGCCCCAGCATTTT.

The sample holds one count of this clonotype. This beta chain turned up in a library designed for alpha chains; as an off-target read, its abundance says little. The CDR3 reads CASSQRLAGGPDQETQYF. The CDR3 nucleotides read TGCGCCAGCAGCCAAAGACTAGCGGGGGGGCCGGATCAAGAGACCCAGTACTTC. The chain employs TRBV5-1 and TRBJ2-5; 14 bases are shared with TRBD2. The CDR3 is 18 residues long. J gave up 2 bases and V 4 bases, and 10 bases lay outside the gene matches. Germline values: CDR1 SGHRS, CDR2 YFSETQ.

Comment on this clonotype: With the library built for alpha chains, this beta chain is off target and its frequency is not meaningful. J is TRBJ2-5 and V is TRBV4-2; TRBD2 aligns across 9 bases. CDR1 is LGHNA, CDR2 YNFKEQ, per germline. The V gene end was trimmed by 1 base and the J gene end by 4 bases; junction bases not matched to a gene: 7. The CDR3 is made up of 16 amino acids. In nucleotides, the CDR3 is TGTGCCAGCAGCCAAGGGACTAGCGAAGTTGGAGAGACCCAGTACTTC. This codes for CASSQGTSEVGETQYF.

Notes on this clonotype: This beta chain is off target for a library built for alpha chains, so its abundance means little. The genes are TRBV29-1 and TRBJ1-2; D not certain. CDR3 length: 12 residues. Trimming shortened V by 6 bases and J by 1 base, and 9 bases separated the two germline ends. The germline CDR1 and CDR2 sequences are SQVTM and ANQGSEA. The CDR3 sequence is CSVLTDNYGYTF. The DNA of the CDR3 is TGCAGCGTCCTGACGGATAACTATGGCTACACCTTC.

Turning to this clonotype: Within a library made for alpha chains, this beta chain is off target, and its count is uninformative. Here the CDR3 DNA reads TGTGCCAGCAGCTTAGCCCTAGGACAGGACCCTGAAGCTTTCTTT. Its translation is CASSLALGQDPEAFF. This chain joins TRBV7-2 and TRBJ1-1, with TRBD1 matching over 7 bases. Unmatched junction bases numbered 7, after V lost 0 bases and J lost 6 bases. The V gene's germline CDR1 is SGHTA and CDR2 FQGNSA. CDR3 length: 15 residues.

By share of the sample, this clonotype is hyperexpanded. A library prepared for alpha chains yielded this beta chain as an off-target read; its size is of little meaning. This chain uses TRBV15 with TRBJ2-4, with D perhaps matching TRBD2 (5 bases). With 1 base removed from V and 5 bases from J, the gap between germline ends came to 12 bases. Germline V gene data show CDR1 as LNHNV and CDR2 as YYDKDF (reference sequence). The CDR3 totals 15 residues. The CDR3 coding sequence is TGTGCCACCAGCAGAGCGGACTTTTTGCAAAACATTCAGTACTTC. Translated: CATSRADFLQNIQYF.

About this clonotype itself: This beta chain turned up in a library designed for alpha chains; as an off-target read, its abundance says little. The chain carries TRBV20-1 and TRBJ2-3; TRBD2 is a possible D gene (6 bases). CDR1 is DFQATT, CDR2 SNEGSKA, per germline (reference sequence). The CDR3 extends over 15 amino acids. Between the trimmed V and J ends, which lost 0 bases and 3 bases, there was a span of 13 bases. CDR3 sequence (DNA): TGCAGTGCTAGAGATATACGGGAGCTTACAGATACGCAGTATTTT. This encodes CSARDIRELTDTQYF.

Details on this clonotype: Within a library made for alpha chains, this beta chain is off target, and its count is uninformative. The chain employs TRBV4-1 and TRBJ2-6; TRBD2 matches 11 bases. The CDR3 totals 17 residues. Germline CDR1 MGHRA, CDR2 YSYEKL. J gave up 0 bases and V 3 bases, and 1 base lay outside the gene matches. For the CDR3, the DNA is TGCGCCAGCAGCCAGGGACTAGCGGTCTCTGGGGCCAACGTCCTGACTTTC. It yields the protein CASSQGLAVSGANVLTF.

This clonotype is classed as hyperexpanded. This beta chain slipped into a library made for alpha chains as a stray read, so its size is not meaningful. The V and J genes are TRBV20-1 and TRBJ2-1, with D maybe TRBD1 (5 bases). The germline CDR1 and CDR2 sequences are DFQATT and SNEGSKA (reference sequence). The CDR3 is made up of 14 amino acids. CDR3 sequence reads: CSLPRLGEPPEQFF. The CDR3 DNA reads as TGCAGCCTCCCCCGTTTAGGGGAACCGCCGGAGCAGTTCTTC.

About this clonotype itself: Being off target in a library aimed at alpha chains, this beta chain has a size of little meaning. The chain uses TRBV2 and TRBJ2-1; D could derive from TRBD1 or TRBD2 (5 bases each). CDR1 is SNHLY and CDR2 is FYNNEI in the germline V gene. V was shortened by 10 bases and J by 3 bases, with 10 bases between the two germline ends. CDR3 length: 12 amino acids. The CDR3 nucleotides are TGTGCCACCCCGGGGCTCTACAATGAGCAGTTCTTC. This translates into CATPGLYNEQFF.

On this clonotype: This beta chain slipped into a library made for alpha chains as a stray read, so its size is not meaningful. CDR3 amino acids: CAISANRTYEQYF. The CDR3 DNA reads TGTGCCATCAGTGCCAACAGGACCTACGAGCAGTACTTC. This chain links TRBV10-3 with TRBJ2-7; maybe TRBD1 (5 bases). Germline CDR1 reads ENHRY; CDR2 reads SYGVKD. Between the trimmed V and J ends, which lost 4 bases and 2 bases, there was a span of 9 bases. CDR3 size: 13 residues.

With regard to this clonotype: As an off-target read in a library built for alpha chains, this beta chain has a frequency of little significance. This chain connects TRBV30 to TRBJ2-6; no clear D gene. The germline V and J ends were trimmed by 6 bases and 1 base, with 10 bases remaining between them. CDR1 is GTSNPN, CDR2 SVGIG, per germline (reference sequence). The CDR3 spans 14 residues. CDR3 nucleotides: TGTGCCTGCCATCCCACTTCTGGGGCCAACGTCCTGACTTTC. This codes for CACHPTSGANVLTF.

Comment on this clonotype: Because the library targeted alpha chains, this beta chain is an off-target read whose size means little. The V and J genes are TRBV29-1 and TRBJ1-4; 7 bases agree with TRBD1. Trimming cost V 6 bases and J 7 bases; bases outside gene matches: 8. This CDR3 has 13 amino acids. Germline V lookup: CDR1 SQVTM, CDR2 ANQGSEA. DNA of the CDR3: TGCAGCGTAGCCGGGACAGATGCTGAAAAACTGTTTTTT. Translating it yields CSVAGTDAEKLFF. Filled out from reference TRBV29-1 and TRBJ1-4, the complete variable domain reads SAVISQKPSRDICQRGTSLTIQCQVDSQVTMMFWYRQQPGQSLTLIATANQGSEATYESGFVIDKFPISRPNLTFSTLTVSNMSPEDSSIYLCSVAGTDAEKLFFGSGTQLSVL.

Turning to this clonotype: As an off-target read in a library built for alpha chains, this beta chain has a frequency of little significance. This chain uses TRBV20-1 with TRBJ2-7; 9 nucleotides align to TRBD2. The trim removed 6 bases at V and 2 bases at J, leaving 8 bases unmatched. The CDR3 length is 14 residues. Germline-derived CDR1 and CDR2 are DFQATT and SNEGSKA (reference sequence). This chain's CDR3 is CSATPGTSTYEQYF. The CDR3 DNA follows: TGCAGTGCAACTCCCGGGACTAGCACCTACGAGCAGTACTTC.

In the case of this clonotype: A library prepared for alpha chains yielded this beta chain as an off-target read; its size is of little meaning. The chain carries TRBV5-1 and TRBJ2-5; D is undetermined. V dropped 1 base and J dropped 4 bases, with 11 bases sitting between them. The germline V gene has CDR1 SGHRS and CDR2 YFSETQ. The CDR3 sequence is 14 residues long. DNA for the CDR3: TGCGCCAGCAGCTTGACTCTCAACCGAGAGACCCAGTACTTC. Protein sequence: CASSLTLNRETQYF.

About this clonotype itself: This beta chain slipped into a library made for alpha chains as a stray read, so its size is not meaningful. The CDR3 loop is CASSGWRTGNEQFF. CDR3 sequence (DNA): TGTGCCAGCAGTGGGTGGAGGACGGGCAATGAGCAGTTCTTC. This sequence joins TRBV27 and TRBJ2-1, with D perhaps matching TRBD2 (5 bases). V lost 5 bases to trimming and J lost 6 bases, with 14 bases between them. From germline, CDR1 is MNHEY and CDR2 SMNVEV (reference sequence). The CDR3 runs to 14 residues.

Concerning this clonotype: Found in a library prepared for alpha chains, this beta chain is an off-target read, and its abundance has little meaning. This chain connects TRBV5-4 to TRBJ2-3; the match to TRBD2 covers 11 bases. CDR1 is SGHNT and CDR2 is YYREEE in the germline V gene (reference sequence). V trimming: 4 bases; J trimming: 2 bases; junction bases outside the gene matches: 9. The CDR3 runs to 17 residues. The CDR3, as DNA: TGTGCCAGCAGCCCCCCCGGGACTAGCGGTTTCACAGATACGCAGTATTTT. Encoded protein: CASSPPGTSGFTDTQYF.

With regard to this clonotype: This beta chain was picked up by a library intended for alpha chains and is off target, so its count carries little meaning. This rearrangement joins TRBV7-6 to TRBJ2-1; possibly TRBD1 for D (5 bases). The V gene's germline CDR1 is SGHVS and CDR2 FNYEAQ. V was clipped by 5 bases and J by 4 bases, with 9 bases between them. The CDR3 has 13 amino acids. The CDR3 nucleotides read TGTGCCAGCAGCCCGACAGATTACAATGAGCAGTTCTTC. Residues: CASSPTDYNEQFF.